The entry that follows covers one T cell receptor (beta chain) sequence. Its cognate antigen is unknown. In preparing the TRB cDNA libraries, 5' RACE with UMI labels was used. TCRdb reprocessed the 5' RACE reads, with one entry per CDR3 protein and no DNA. Reported are about 150,000 distinct CDR3 sequences; the ten largest clones contain approximately 0.51%. This entry is derived from a study of CXCR3-negative and CXCR3-positive naive CD8 T cells. Study findings and constraints: Naive CXCR3-negative cells resembled naive CXCR3-positive cells in TRBV-TRBJ usage; memory cells differed. CXCR3 levels fell partly with cryopreservation; most assays relied on fresh PBMCs. Against CXCR3-negative naive cells, CXCR3-positive naive cells showed more hydrophobic TRB CDR3s.

Germline-derived CDR1 and CDR2 are MGHRA and YSYEKL. CDR3 length: 17 amino acids. The TCR originated in a human donor in good health. Some clones in this sample may be carry-over from other donors' samples. The V call is TRBV4-1, the J call TRBJ2-1. Sequences were obtained from naive CXCR3+ CD8+ T cells from blood. Subset in this sample: CD45RO-CCR7+CD27+CD95- naive CD8+ T cells expressing CXCR3 (TNR3+). The CDR3 spells CASSPILRGSAYNEQFF.